The clone carrying this T cell receptor (beta chain) was picked up one time. Antigen specificity is unknown. Profiled with immunoSEQ multiplex PCR; TCRdb holds only in-frame clones, not every one. The sample contains some 120,000 clones, approximately 89% of which appear only once. This record belongs to a study of cytomegalovirus exposure and HLA in healthy donors. Study-wide background: The 130 or so validation repertoires were reported in a later analysis to have been generated on the same platform as the 666 first-cohort repertoires.

The germline gives CDR1 SEHNR, CDR2 FQNEAQ (reference sequence). The CDR3 contains 15 residues. The V gene end was trimmed by 3 bases and the J gene end by 4 bases; junction bases not matched to a gene: 7. Study-wide results and caveats: In vitro work confirmed that a few CMV-associated chains recognize CMV antigens. The study flagged some 180 TCR beta chains as cytomegalovirus-associated. Reportedly, diagnosis of cytomegalovirus status by the classifier showed high specificity and sensitivity.

The sequenced sample was PBMCs. This chain links TRBV7-9 with TRBJ1-2; 8 bases agree with TRBD1. The clonotype originates from a woman between 18 and 29 years old in good health and CMV-seronegative. CDR3 loop: CASSLTGAMIYGYTF. The CDR3 nucleotides read TGTGCCAGCAGCTTGACAGGGGCGATGATCTATGGCTACACCTTC.